The entry below describes one T cell receptor beta chain. The clone's antigen remains unknown. Given a much more abundant clone one base away, this may be a read error. The data belong to a study of identical twins (dated by TCRdb to 2016 to 2018). Concerning the study at large: To test whether fetal clonotypes persist, the study used deep sequencing on TCR alpha and beta repertoires from monozygotic twins, unrelated adults of various ages, and cord blood. To rule out contamination, replicate twin experiments were performed at different times with different library preparation protocols. Overall study outcomes, separate from this receptor: Zero-insertion analyses could be partly confounded by invariant T cells such as MAIT and iNKT, though diverse VJ usage argued against such confounding for most clonotypes. Abundant cord blood beta clonotypes had fewer insertions, young adult naive repertoires showed a similar but weaker trend, and memory repertoires showed no such trend. Out-of-frame TCR alpha sequences shared between twins showed an excess of low generation-probability sequences compared with coincidental sharing between unrelated individuals. Conclusions relied on cross-sectional statistical analysis, since the same donors could not be followed over many years. The excess sharing between twins in beta out-of-frame sequences was weaker because fewer shared sequences reduced the signal-to-noise ratio. Recombination models systematically underestimated out-of-frame TCR alpha sharing in monozygotic twins but agreed with sharing between unrelated individuals.

To prepare the library, 5' RACE was applied. The sequencing machine was an Illumina HiSeq 2000. Template switching introduced a universal primer binding site; the final cDNA contained a unique molecular identifier, enabling accurate counting of TCR cDNA molecules. First-strand cDNA for TCR alpha and beta chains was synthesized from specific primers in the conserved constant-segment region. To control for contamination, every cDNA library was double barcoded, receiving both a SMART-Mk sample barcode and Illumina barcodes. Two successive PCR steps introduced TruSeq adapter sequences along with Illumina sample barcodes. The TCR alpha and beta cDNA libraries were sequenced on the Illumina HiSeq platform using custom primers. The study's own analysis went as follows. MiGEC was used to process raw reads and extract unique molecular identifiers, and MiXCR was used to find CDR3 positions. Recombination models were inferred per individual with the repgenHMM and IGoR tools using an EM algorithm. The analysis of shared clonotypes was done with the tcR package in R, with sharing normalized by the product of cloneset sizes. To study raw recombination without the effects of thymic and clonal selection, out-of-frame nonproductive sequences were analyzed. In TCRdb, the public reads were trimmed at Q25 with fastp and aligned with MiXCR, with productive beta chains retained. Under each unique CDR3 protein, matching rows form one entry showing the most common genes and DNA. In this record, the V and J calls reflect TCRdb's handling and not the investigators' own analysis. The sample yields some 660,000 distinct CDR3 sequences; under 9% were counted once. The ten largest clones represent around 0.95% of the sample.

Only healthy Caucasian donors were included. The twin cohort comprised three pairs of female monozygotic twins, all aged about 18 to 30 years. The RNA used for TCR libraries was isolated from peripheral blood mononuclear cells. Separately, the same data were catalogued under a study of yellow fever vaccine responses in identical twins. According to the second study: The authors reported that the T cell response to vaccination in identical twins appeared partly convergent and partly personalized. The study precisely tracked vaccine-responding T cell clones in identical twins.

The TCR sequence derives from a woman under 30 in good health. The material sequenced was PBMCs.

The nucleotide sequence is TGTGCCAGCAGCCTGGGTCCGGGAGGCCTGAACACCGGGGAGCTGTTTTTT. It specifies CASSLGPGGLNTGELFF. The sequence is built from TRBV5-6 and TRBJ2-2; a stretch of 7 junction bases matches TRBD2. Per the germline V gene, SGHDT is the CDR1 and YYEEEE is the CDR2. V lost 4 bases and J lost 1 base, and the count of bases not matched to a germline gene is 10. The CDR3 holds 17 amino acids from the cysteine to the phenylalanine. The entry retains the CDR3 DNA only, 51 bases that are in frame from base 1.